The clone carrying this TCR beta chain was seen a handful of times. Its antigen is not known. The data belong to a study of T cell responses to AZD1222 COVID-19 vaccine. The CDR3 is 14 amino acids. Trimming cost V 1 base and J 4 bases, with 10 bases left between them. Germline CDR1 is LNHDA and CDR2 is SQIVND (reference sequence). Study results and caveats: A mostly white British donor set with more females was recruited, and clonal diversity was possibly underestimated. Repertoire samples came only from after the peak T cell response. Spike as a whole was targeted by vaccine-associated CD4 TCRs, dominant at 160-218 and 743-854.

TCRdb keeps only in-frame clones here, not all; method: immunoSEQ multiplex PCR. The profile shows tens of thousands of clones, less than 85% of them singletons. Investigators merged groups given second doses at roughly 4 or roughly 12 weeks. The sample was peripheral blood, taken 28 days after the second AZD1222 dose. This receptor was obtained from an adult who received the AZD1222 COVID-19 vaccine. This chain connects TRBV19 to TRBJ1-1; D gene ambiguous. CDR3 residues: CASSIGDLSTEAFF. CDR3 sequence (DNA): TGTGCCAGTAGTATAGGGGATTTGAGCACTGAAGCTTTCTTT.